One sample yielded the 14 T cell receptor beta chains listed below, sequenced in a study of T-cell memory formation after mild COVID-19. MiXCR, run by TCRdb on the 5' RACE reads, gives a single entry per CDR3 protein. This table holds about 350,000 distinct CDR3 sequences, 28% found once. Sequences were obtained from PBMCs or a T cell subset sorted from them (not recorded which). The receptor source for this set is an adult woman who had mild COVID-19 (a few samples of this study predate the infection). Cell type and time point are not known.

The genes are TRBV20-1 and TRBJ2-7, with a tentative D call TRBD1 (6 bases). The CDR3 runs 17 residues. Germline V gene lookup returns CDR1 DFQATT and CDR2 SNEGSKA (reference sequence). Trimming removed 6 bases at V and 3 bases at J, with 27 bases between. This CDR3 reads CSAGDTARGFKGYEQYF. The CDR3 region has the DNA TGCAGTGCAGGTGATACTGCTAGGGGGTTTAAAGGCTACGAGCAGTACTTC.

The rearrangement joins TRBV5-1 to TRBJ2-3; D is uncertain. The germline V gene has CDR1 SGHRS and CDR2 YFSETQ. The ends were cut back, 4 bases at V and 3 bases at J, with 15 bases in the middle. This CDR3 contains 15 residues. This chain's CDR3 is CASSPSKGLTDTQYF. CDR3 in DNA: TGCGCCAGCAGCCCATCGAAGGGTTTGACAGATACGCAGTATTTT. Combining the CDR3 with reference TRBV5-1 and TRBJ2-3 gives the whole variable domain KAGVTQTPRYLIKTRGQQVTLSCSPISGHRSVSWYQQTPGQGLQFLFEYFSETQRNKGNFPGRFSGRQFSNSRSEMNVSTLELGDSALYLCASSPSKGLTDTQYFGPGTRLTVL.

This rearrangement joins TRBV29-1 to TRBJ1-2; possible D gene TRBD1, 5 bases. The V gene's germline CDR1 is SQVTM and CDR2 ANQGSEA. Deletions cut 5 bases from V and 6 bases from J, with 19 bases between. This CDR3 is 14 amino acids long. CDR3 residues: CSVIDDKGTNGYTF. The CDR3 region has the DNA TGCAGCGTTATCGATGACAAGGGGACGAATGGCTACACCTTC.

This clonotype was picked up a small number of times. The gene calls are TRBV12-3 or TRBV12-4 and TRBJ2-2; no reliable D call. CDR3 size: 12 residues. Deletions cut 2 bases from V and 9 bases from J, with 7 bases between. For the CDR3, the DNA is TGTGCCAGCAGTTTATGGCAGAGGGAGCTGTTTTTT. The encoded protein is CASSLWQRELFF.

J is TRBJ1-1 and V is TRBV6-1, with D possibly matching TRBD1 (6 bases). The CDR3 contains 13 residues. Germline loops: CDR1 MNHNS, CDR2 SASEGT. V dropped 4 bases and J dropped 3 bases, with 9 bases sitting between them. CDR3 nucleotide sequence: TGTGCCAGCAGTGCCCAGGGGTACACTGAAGCTTTCTTT. Translating it yields CASSAQGYTEAFF.

This clonotype was seen only a few times. The chain couples TRBV12-3 or TRBV12-4 to TRBJ1-1, with 9 positions matching TRBD1. Trimming removed 4 bases from V and 4 bases from J; junction bases left unmatched: 1. The CDR3 has 13 amino acids. In DNA, the CDR3 is TGTGCCAGCAGTTGGACAGGGGCCACTGAAGCTTTCTTT. This codes for CASSWTGATEAFF.

The CDR3: CASRPPGQGGTGELFF. The CDR3 nucleotides are TGTGCCAGCAGACCTCCGGGACAGGGAGGCACCGGGGAGCTGTTTTTT. The chain couples TRBV11-2 to TRBJ2-2; 9 nucleotides agree with TRBD1. CDR1 SGHAT and CDR2 FQNNGV come from the germline V gene. V dropped 6 bases and J dropped 4; count of bases not matched to a gene: 9. The CDR3 is 16 amino acids.

This chain links TRBV4-1 with TRBJ1-1; D uncertain. The V end lost 9 bases, the J end lost 2 bases, and 13 bases lay between the germline ends. Germline V gene data show CDR1 as MGHRA and CDR2 as YSYEKL. CDR3 length equals 13 residues. The CDR3 loop is CASKQTVNTEAFF. CDR3 in DNA: TGCGCCAGTAAGCAGACCGTAAACACTGAAGCTTTCTTT.

The rearrangement links TRBV3-1 to TRBJ2-3; 9 positions agree with TRBD1. The V gene end was trimmed by 5 bases and the J gene end by 5 bases; junction bases not matched to a gene: 11. There are 16 residues in the CDR3. Germline assignment: CDR1 LGHDT and CDR2 YNNKEL (reference sequence). For the CDR3, the DNA is TGTGCCAGCAGCGATATCGGGACAGGGAATGAAGATACGCAGTATTTT. This translates into CASSDIGTGNEDTQYF.

This clonotype showed up just once. This chain joins TRBV12-3 or TRBV12-4 and TRBJ1-2; D not certain. Deletions cut 6 bases from V and 3 bases from J, with 17 bases between. This CDR3 region has 15 residues. The CDR3 DNA is TGTGCCAGCAGACCCGGAAGATCCAGCTACTATGGCTACACCTTC. This translates into CASRPGRSSYYGYTF.

This clonotype was detected only a few times. V and J are TRBV24-1 and TRBJ2-1; 10 bases match TRBD2. This CDR3 spans 14 amino acids. CDR1 and CDR2 from the germline V gene are KGHDR and SFDVKD. J lost 6 bases, V lost 5 bases, and 3 bases had no gene match. For the CDR3, the DNA is TGTGCCACCAGTGGGCCTAGCGGGAGCAATGAGCAGTTCTTC. Residues: CATSGPSGSNEQFF.

The chain joins TRBV3-1 to TRBJ2-1, with TRBD2 as a possible D gene (6 bases). CDR3 length: 15 amino acids. The germline V and J ends were trimmed by 4 bases and 6 bases, with 16 bases remaining between them. Germline-derived CDR1 and CDR2 are LGHDT and YNNKEL (reference sequence). The CDR3 sequence is CASSLTGALRNEQFF. DNA of the CDR3: TGTGCCAGCAGCCTTACGGGAGCGCTACGCAATGAGCAGTTCTTC.

The V and J genes are TRBV7-8 and TRBJ2-7; D call uncertain. The V end was cut by 1 base, the J end by 4 bases, with 23 bases between. The germline V gene encodes CDR1 SGHVS and CDR2 FQNEAQ. CDR3 size: 18 residues. The CDR3 sequence is CASSLGLFGVATAYEQYF. The CDR3 nucleotides read TGTGCCAGCAGCTTAGGTCTATTCGGAGTCGCTACCGCTTACGAGCAGTACTTC.

CDR3 region: CASSPGLGNEQFF. In DNA, the CDR3 is TGTGCCAGCAGCCCTGGGCTCGGCAATGAGCAGTTCTTC. The chain joins TRBV5-5 to TRBJ2-1; D not certain. The CDR3 is 13 amino acids. V was trimmed by 4 bases and J by 6 bases, leaving 11 bases between them. Germline lookup yields CDR1 SGHKS and CDR2 YYEKEE (reference sequence).